The rows below give T cell receptor beta chains drawn from one sample of a study of T cell changes during pregnancy in multiple sclerosis. Assay: immunoSEQ multiplex PCR; the TCRdb copy retains only in-frame clones and omits some. The data contain just under 45,000 clones, about 96% of them singletons. The sequenced sample was peripheral blood, obtained in the second trimester of pregnancy. Receptor source: a female donor with multiple sclerosis, enrolled in a pregnancy study. CDR3s include the opening cysteine and the closing phenylalanine or tryptophan. A D gene is named only where the DNA matches it firmly. The size of a clone is reported for some rows only, either as once, few or many, or as a class for expanded clones.

J gene | clone size | V gene | D gene | CDR3 protein | CDR3 DNA
TRBJ1-5 | - | TRBV5-1 | TRBD1 | CASSLTGVSNQPQHF | TGCGCCAGCAGCTTGACAGGGGTAAGCAATCAGCCCCAGCATTTT
TRBJ2-1 | - | TRBV14 | TRBD1 | CASSRYRGQGAHNEQFF | TGTGCCAGCAGCCGCTACAGGGGTCAAGGAGCCCACAATGAGCAGTTCTTC
TRBJ1-4 | - | TRBV11-2 | TRBD1 | CASSLGTGPNEKLFF | TGTGCCAGCAGCTTAGGGACAGGGCCAAATGAAAAACTGTTTTTT
TRBJ1-4 | - | TRBV18 | - | CASSPLQGTNEKLFF | TGTGCCAGCTCACCTTTACAGGGAACTAATGAAAAACTGTTTTTT
TRBJ2-7 | - | TRBV10-2 | - | CACLGRTYEQYF | TGCGCCTGCCTTGGGCGAACCTACGAGCAGTACTTC
TRBJ2-4 | - | TRBV4-3 | TRBD2 | CASSQVWVNGGDTKNIQYF | TGCGCCAGCAGCCAAGTATGGGTAAACGGGGGGGATACCAAAAACATTCAGTACTTC
TRBJ1-1 | - | TRBV18 | TRBD1 | CASSVRQGMNTEAFF | TGTGCCAGCTCAGTTCGACAGGGTATGAACACTGAAGCTTTCTTT
TRBJ1-5 | - | TRBV2 | - | CASSVGRVSNQPQHF | TGTGCCAGCAGTGTGGGCAGGGTGAGCAATCAGCCCCAGCATTTT
TRBJ2-1 | - | TRBV19 | - | CASTSLAMYEQFF | TGTGCCAGTACCTCATTAGCTATGTATGAGCAGTTCTTC
TRBJ1-1 | - | TRBV11-2 | TRBD1 | CASTTTTGRDTGAFF | TGTGCCAGCACCACTACGACAGGGCGTGACACTGGAGCTTTCTTT
TRBJ1-2 | - | TRBV7-9 | TRBD1 | CASSFSTGGADYGYTF | TGTGCCAGCAGCTTTTCGACAGGGGGCGCCGACTATGGCTACACCTTC
TRBJ2-7 | - | TRBV14 | TRBD2 | CASSHPPASGRSYEQYF | TGTGCCAGCAGCCATCCGCCCGCTAGCGGGAGAAGTTACGAGCAGTACTTC
TRBJ2-7 | - | TRBV5-1 | TRBD1 | CASSSRGTGTYEQYF | TGCGCCAGCAGCTCGCGCGGGACAGGGACCTACGAGCAGTACTTC
TRBJ2-5 | once | TRBV27 | TRBD1 | CASSLTGGQGPKTQYF | TGTGCCAGCAGTTTAACGGGGGGACAGGGACCCAAGACCCAGTACTTC
TRBJ2-7 | - | TRBV27 | - | CASSLQGPYEQYF | TGTGCCAGCAGTTTACAGGGTCCCTACGAGCAGTACTTC
TRBJ2-3 | once | TRBV5-1 | TRBD2 | CASSFFTSGDRTDTQYF | TGCGCCAGCAGCTTTTTCACTAGCGGGGACCGCACAGATACGCAGTATTTT
TRBJ1-5 | - | TRBV27 | - | CASRGGGIQPQHF | TGTGCCAGCCGTGGCGGGGGCATCCAGCCCCAGCATTTT
TRBJ2-5 | - | TRBV7-6 | - | CASSLGGKGETQYF | TGTGCCAGCAGCTTAGGCGGGAAAGGAGAGACCCAGTACTTC
TRBJ2-1 | - | TRBV28 | TRBD2 | CASRPPQGEGLGEQFF | TGTGCCAGCAGACCACCCCAAGGGGAGGGCCTGGGTGAGCAGTTCTTC
TRBJ2-6 | - | TRBV6-5 | - | CASKARGSGANVLTF | TGTGCCAGCAAGGCAAGAGGCTCTGGGGCCAACGTCCTGACTTTC
TRBJ2-5 | - | TRBV7-2 | TRBD2 | CASSLGDLAGGPGETQYF | TGTGCCAGCAGCTTAGGGGACCTAGCGGGGGGGCCCGGGGAGACCCAGTACTTC
TRBJ2-3 | - | TRBV7-9 | - | CASSSRGTDTQYF | TGTGCCAGCAGCTCTAGAGGCACAGATACGCAGTATTTT
TRBJ1-3 | - | TRBV6-1 | TRBD1 | CASRTGEPGNTIYF | TGTGCCAGCCGGACAGGGGAGCCTGGAAACACCATATATTTT
TRBJ1-4 | once | TRBV19 | - | CASSRGTQNNEKLFF | TGTGCCAGTAGCCGTGGGACACAGAATAATGAAAAACTGTTTTTT
TRBJ2-3 | once | TRBV7-6 | - | CASSLAIGYADTQYF | TGTGCCAGCAGCTTAGCGATCGGGTACGCAGATACGCAGTATTTT
TRBJ2-7 | - | TRBV15 | TRBD2 | CATSRSGSSYEQYF | TGTGCCACCAGCAGGAGCGGGAGTTCCTACGAGCAGTACTTC
TRBJ2-7 | - | TRBV27 | - | CASSSYRTGHLFEQYF | TGTGCCAGCAGTTCATACCGCACAGGCCACTTATTCGAGCAGTACTTC
TRBJ2-4 | - | TRBV7-2 | - | CASSAGLMKNIQYF | TGTGCCAGCAGCGCCGGACTAATGAAAAACATTCAGTACTTC
TRBJ2-6 | - | TRBV20-1 | - | CSASGANVLTF | TGCAGTGCCTCGGGAGCCAACGTCCTGACTTTC
TRBJ2-4 | - | TRBV29-1 | - | CSVELQIAKNIQYF | TGCAGCGTTGAATTGCAGATAGCCAAAAACATTCAGTACTTC
TRBJ2-6 | - | TRBV18 | TRBD1 | CASSPMRGPGANVLTF | TGTGCCAGCTCACCAATGAGGGGGCCTGGGGCCAACGTCCTGACTTTC
TRBJ2-2 | - | TRBV5-1 | - | CASSLAGASTGELFF | TGCGCCAGCAGCTTGGCAGGGGCGAGCACCGGGGAGCTGTTTTTT
TRBJ2-1 | - | TRBV5-1 | TRBD2 | CASSGGLDPNEQFF | TGCGCCAGCAGCGGGGGACTAGACCCCAATGAGCAGTTCTTC
TRBJ2-1 | - | TRBV9 | - | CASSVSDTVYEQFF | TGTGCCAGCAGCGTTTCGGACACCGTATATGAGCAGTTCTTC
TRBJ1-1 | - | TRBV15 | - | CATSRDPTGSMNTEAFF | TGTGCCACCAGCAGAGATCCAACAGGGTCCATGAACACTGAAGCTTTCTTT